Sequencing of this T cell receptor beta chain was carried out in a study of blood T cell dynamics during melanoma immunotherapy. Study conclusions and caveats: Among sorted CD8+ subsets, immune-effector cells had the highest clonality and cell-free DNA similarity.

Time point specified: week 3, after first cycle of checkpoint inhibitor. One draw preceded checkpoint blockade; another followed its first cycle at week 3. At 12 weeks after first infusion, RECIST 1.1 defined response for most patients. Germline V gene lookup returns CDR1 SGDLS and CDR2 YYNGEE. Deletions cut 4 bases from V and 8 bases from J, with 18 bases between. This CDR3 has 15 residues. Of note for this clone: As yet, its antigen is unknown.

Each sorted CD8+ T cell subset had its entire DNA loaded. TCRdb's table, derived via immunoSEQ multiplex PCR, lists solely in-frame clones and lacks some. The sample consists of 15,000 to 20,000 clones, about 94% of them appearing once. This clonotype was obtained from a human donor with melanoma. The chain combines TRBV9 with TRBJ1-4; perhaps TRBD1 as D (5 bases). The specimen was effector memory CD8+ T cells from blood, collected from a patient treated with checkpoint blockade. The CDR3 DNA reads TGTGCCAGCAGCCCAGGCGACAGTTTAAGAGAAAAACTGTTTTTT. It encodes CASSPGDSLREKLFF.